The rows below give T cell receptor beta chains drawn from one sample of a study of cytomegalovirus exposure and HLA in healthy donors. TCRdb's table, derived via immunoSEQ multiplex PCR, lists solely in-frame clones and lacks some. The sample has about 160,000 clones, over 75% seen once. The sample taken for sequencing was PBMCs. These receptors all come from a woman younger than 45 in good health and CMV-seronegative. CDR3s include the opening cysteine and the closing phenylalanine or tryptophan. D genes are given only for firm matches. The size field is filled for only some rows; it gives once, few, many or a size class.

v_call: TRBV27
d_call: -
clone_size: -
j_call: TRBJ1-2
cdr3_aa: CASSPWARANYGYTF
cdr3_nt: TGTGCCAGCAGTCCCTGGGCCCGAGCTAACTATGGCTACACCTTC

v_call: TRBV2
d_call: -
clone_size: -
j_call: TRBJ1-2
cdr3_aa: CASSMGGHHGYTF
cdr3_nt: TGTGCCAGCAGCATGGGGGGGCATCATGGCTACACCTTC

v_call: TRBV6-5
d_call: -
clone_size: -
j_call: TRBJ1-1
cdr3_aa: CASRPGGGGAEAFF
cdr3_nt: TGTGCCAGCAGGCCGGGCGGGGGAGGGGCTGAAGCTTTCTTT

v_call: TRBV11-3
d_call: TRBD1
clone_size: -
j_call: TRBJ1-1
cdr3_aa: CASSQQGEYTEAFF
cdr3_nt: TGTGCCAGCAGCCAACAGGGGGAATACACTGAAGCTTTCTTT

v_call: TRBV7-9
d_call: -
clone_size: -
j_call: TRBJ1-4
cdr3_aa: CASSSNNEKLFF
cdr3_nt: TGTGCCAGCAGCTCTAATAATGAAAAACTGTTTTTT

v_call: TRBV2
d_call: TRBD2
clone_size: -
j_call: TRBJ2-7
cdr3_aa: CASKASGGSYEQYF
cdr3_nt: TGTGCCAGCAAGGCTAGCGGGGGGTCCTACGAGCAGTACTTC

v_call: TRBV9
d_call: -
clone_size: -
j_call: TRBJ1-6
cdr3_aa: CASSVGGSSYNSPLHF
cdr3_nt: TGTGCCAGCAGCGTGGGGGGAAGCTCCTATAATTCACCCCTCCACTTT

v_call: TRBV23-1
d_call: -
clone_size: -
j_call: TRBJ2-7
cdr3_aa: CASSHWACSEQYF
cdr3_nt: TGCGCCAGCAGTCATTGGGCCTGTAGCGAGCAGTACTTC

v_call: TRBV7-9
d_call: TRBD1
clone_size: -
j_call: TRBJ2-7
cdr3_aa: CASSPGSTGGSYEQYF
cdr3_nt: TGTGCCAGCAGCCCTGGAAGTACAGGGGGATCCTACGAGCAGTACTTC

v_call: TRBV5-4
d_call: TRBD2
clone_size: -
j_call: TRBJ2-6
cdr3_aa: CATPGGGDSGANVLTF
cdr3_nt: TGTGCCACCCCTGGTGGGGGGGACTCTGGGGCCAACGTCCTGACTTTC

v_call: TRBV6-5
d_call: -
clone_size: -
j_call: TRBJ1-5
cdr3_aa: CASSAAGQAPQHF
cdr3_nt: TGTGCCAGCAGTGCCGCGGGTCAGGCGCCCCAGCATTTT

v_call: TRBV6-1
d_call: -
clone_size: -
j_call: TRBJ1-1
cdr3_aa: CASSVDGGMNTEAFF
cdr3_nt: TGTGCCAGCAGTGTCGATGGGGGGATGAACACTGAAGCTTTCTTT

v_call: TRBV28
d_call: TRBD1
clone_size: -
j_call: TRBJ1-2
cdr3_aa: CASTQRGQFYGYTF
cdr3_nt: TGTGCCAGCACCCAACGGGGACAGTTCTATGGCTACACCTTC

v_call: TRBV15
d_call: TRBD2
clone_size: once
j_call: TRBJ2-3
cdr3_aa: CATSRVLAGGRYITDTQYF
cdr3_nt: TGTGCCACCAGCAGGGTACTAGCGGGGGGAAGGTATATCACAGATACGCAGTATTTT